Shown below are 18 T cell receptor beta chains from a single sample sequenced in a study of technical replicates of blood from a few donors. Method: immunoSEQ multiplex PCR; TCRdb's copy keeps in-frame clones and lacks some. The repertoire has some 10,000 clones, roughly 94% of them found once; the top ten carry roughly 6.4%. Specimen: PBMCs. The receptor set was obtained from a human donor in good health.

CDR3 coding DNA: TGTGCCAGCAGCCGAGCGGGCCTCGGGACAGATACGCAGTATTTT. Its translation: CASSRAGLGTDTQYF. The chain has TRBV11-2 and TRBJ2-3; D perhaps matches TRBD2 (6 bases). V lost 5 bases and J 3 bases, leaving 15 bases between the germline ends. This CDR3 contains 15 residues. Germline CDR1 and CDR2: SGHAT and FQNNGV.

The chain joins TRBV6-1 to TRBJ2-7; D uncertain. Per germline, CDR1 MNHNS and CDR2 SASEGT. The CDR3 is 13 residues long. Trimming shortened V by 3 bases and J by 6 bases, and 12 bases separated the two germline ends. For the CDR3, the DNA is TGTGCCAGCAGTGAGGGCAGCCTGCGCGAGCAGTACTTC. Translation: CASSEGSLREQYF.

The chain recombines TRBV28 with TRBJ1-2; 7 bases agree with TRBD1. Germline values: CDR1 MDHEN, CDR2 SYDVKM. Germline trimming cut 5 bases from V and 4 bases from J; bases unmatched to any gene: 10. This CDR3 region has 15 residues. The CDR3 bases are TGTGCCAGCAGTACCCAGGGGGTAATTGGCTATGGCTACACCTTC. Encoded protein: CASSTQGVIGYGYTF.

The CDR3 spells CAWSVRLDTGELFF. In DNA, the CDR3 is TGTGCCTGGAGTGTAAGACTTGACACCGGGGAGCTGTTTTTT. The chain is built from TRBV30 and TRBJ2-2; D is unclear. This CDR3 has 14 residues. The V gene's germline CDR1 is GTSNPN and CDR2 SVGIG (reference sequence). Trimming removed 0 bases from V and 3 bases from J, with 8 bases in between.

The chain links TRBV29-1 to TRBJ1-1, with 9 bases lining up with TRBD1. V shed 7 bases, J shed 4 bases, and the junction held 7 bases outside the gene matches. The CDR3 spans 13 residues. The germline V gene encodes CDR1 SQVTM and CDR2 ANQGSEA. CDR3 protein: CSAHRGLSTEAFF. CDR3 nucleotide sequence: TGCAGCGCACACAGGGGGCTAAGCACTGAAGCTTTCTTT.

This rearrangement joins TRBV10-3 to TRBJ1-1; D is undetermined. Germline V CDR1 and CDR2: ENHRY, SYGVKD. Trimming pared 5 bases from V and 3 bases from J, leaving 10 bases between. The CDR3 consists of 13 residues. As DNA, the CDR3 is TGTGCCATCAGTTCCCGGGAGGACACTGAAGCTTTCTTT. Residues: CAISSREDTEAFF.

The V and J genes are TRBV5-1 and TRBJ2-3, with 8 nucleotides matching TRBD1. V lost 4 bases, J lost 3 bases, and 7 bases stayed unmatched. This CDR3 is 15 amino acids long. In germline, CDR1 is SGHRS, CDR2 YFSETQ. CDR3 sequence: CASSPDRVGTDTQYF. CDR3 bases: TGCGCCAGCAGCCCGGACAGGGTGGGAACAGATACGCAGTATTTT.

The CDR3 nucleotides are TGTGCCAGCAGTTACCAGGGCAATCAGCCCCAGCATTTT. As protein: CASSYQGNQPQHF. The chain joins TRBV6-5 to TRBJ1-5, with D hard to call. CDR1 is MNHEY, CDR2 SVGAGI, per germline. The CDR3 extends over 13 amino acids. V lost 2 bases and J lost 2, with 4 bases in between.

The V and J genes are TRBV27 and TRBJ2-2; TRBD2 matches at 8 bases. The CDR3 totals 15 residues. The junction had 9 bases not matched to a gene; V was cut back by 6 bases and J by 6 bases. The germline gives CDR1 MNHEY, CDR2 SMNVEV (reference sequence). The CDR3 DNA sequence: TGTGCCAGCAGCCCGGGACTAGGAGACGCCGGGGAGCTGTTTTTT. It encodes CASSPGLGDAGELFF.

This clone was seen more than once but under ten times. The chain is built from TRBV21-1 and TRBJ1-1; TRBD1 is the table's D call and was not checked against the DNA. TRBV21-1 is noted as a pseudogene. The CDR3 is 16 residues long. CDR3 coding DNA: TGTGCCAGCAGCCTCCTTACCCCCAGGGGGAACACTGAAGCTTTCTTT. It translates to CASSLLTPRGNTEAFF.

V usage is TRBV5-1 and J usage is TRBJ1-4; no firm D call. The germline V gene has CDR1 SGHRS and CDR2 YFSETQ. Between the trimmed V and J ends, which lost 4 bases and 8 bases, there was a span of 21 bases. This CDR3 has 16 amino acids. The DNA of the CDR3 is TGCGCCAGCAGCAATACCCACCGCCTGGGCAGGGAAAAACTGTTTTTT. Amino acids: CASSNTHRLGREKLFF.

The rearrangement joins TRBV5-1 to TRBJ2-7, with 10 positions matching TRBD2. This CDR3 spans 15 amino acids. The germline V gene has CDR1 SGHRS and CDR2 YFSETQ. Trimming cost V 6 bases and J 2 bases; bases outside gene matches: 8. CDR3 amino acids: CASTPWTSGTYEQYF. In DNA, the CDR3 is TGCGCCAGCACCCCTTGGACTAGCGGAACCTACGAGCAGTACTTC.

V is TRBV30 and J is TRBJ2-5, with 11 nucleotides matching TRBD2. J gave up 6 bases and V 3 bases, and 6 bases lay outside the gene matches. The CDR3 is 14 amino acids. Per germline, CDR1 GTSNPN and CDR2 SVGIG (reference sequence). The CDR3 is CAWRASGRSKTQYF. The CDR3 region has the DNA TGTGCCTGGAGAGCTAGCGGGAGGAGCAAGACCCAGTACTTC.

The rearrangement joins TRBV7-9 to TRBJ2-7; D might be TRBD2 (6 bases). Germline V lookup: CDR1 SEHNR, CDR2 FQNEAQ (reference sequence). This CDR3 comprises 18 residues. V was shortened by 5 bases and J by 6 bases, with 29 bases between the two germline ends. The CDR3 region has the DNA TGTGCCAGCAGCCCCCGGGGCGGGGAGGCCCGATCGGGTCTCGAGCAGTACTTC. Amino acids: CASSPRGGEARSGLEQYF.

This chain links TRBV6-5 with TRBJ2-3; tentative D call: TRBD2 (6 bases). Per germline, CDR1 MNHEY and CDR2 SVGAGI. V gave up 5 bases and J gave up 2 bases, with 11 bases separating them. The CDR3 extends over 14 amino acids. CDR3 loop: CASSPGLLTDTQYF. CDR3 nucleotide sequence: TGTGCCAGCAGTCCCGGACTACTCACAGATACGCAGTATTTT.

The V and J genes are TRBV5-1 and TRBJ1-1, with D unresolved. Germline-derived CDR1 and CDR2 are SGHRS and YFSETQ. This CDR3 comprises 13 residues. Trimming stripped 2 bases from V and 1 base from J, with 6 bases between. In DNA form, the CDR3 reads TGCGCCAGCAGCTTATGGGCGAACACTGAAGCTTTCTTT. Translated, it gives CASSLWANTEAFF. Together with reference TRBV5-1 and TRBJ1-1, the CDR3 gives the full variable domain: KAGVTQTPRYLIKTRGQQVTLSCSPISGHRSVSWYQQTPGQGLQFLFEYFSETQRNKGNFPGRFSGRQFSNSRSEMNVSTLELGDSALYLCASSLWANTEAFFGQGTRLTVV.

Only a few counts were recorded for this clone. This chain uses TRBV6-5 with TRBJ1-2, with 7 bases lining up with TRBD1. Trimming at V came to 6 bases and at J to 4 bases, leaving 11 bases not matched to a gene. The CDR3 sequence is 15 residues long. CDR1 is MNHEY and CDR2 is SVGAGI in the germline V gene. The CDR3 protein is CASRPRPDRSYGYTF. CDR3 DNA sequence: TGTGCCAGCAGACCTCGTCCGGACAGGAGCTATGGCTACACCTTC.

This clone appeared a few times. This chain uses TRBV7-3 with TRBJ2-1; no firm D call. CDR3 length: 12 residues. The ends were cut back, 1 base at V and 8 bases at J, with 6 bases in the middle. The germline gives CDR1 SGHTA, CDR2 FQGTGA. CDR3 sequence (DNA): TGTGCCAGCAGCTTAATTGGGCATGAGCAGTTCTTC. It is translated as CASSLIGHEQFF.